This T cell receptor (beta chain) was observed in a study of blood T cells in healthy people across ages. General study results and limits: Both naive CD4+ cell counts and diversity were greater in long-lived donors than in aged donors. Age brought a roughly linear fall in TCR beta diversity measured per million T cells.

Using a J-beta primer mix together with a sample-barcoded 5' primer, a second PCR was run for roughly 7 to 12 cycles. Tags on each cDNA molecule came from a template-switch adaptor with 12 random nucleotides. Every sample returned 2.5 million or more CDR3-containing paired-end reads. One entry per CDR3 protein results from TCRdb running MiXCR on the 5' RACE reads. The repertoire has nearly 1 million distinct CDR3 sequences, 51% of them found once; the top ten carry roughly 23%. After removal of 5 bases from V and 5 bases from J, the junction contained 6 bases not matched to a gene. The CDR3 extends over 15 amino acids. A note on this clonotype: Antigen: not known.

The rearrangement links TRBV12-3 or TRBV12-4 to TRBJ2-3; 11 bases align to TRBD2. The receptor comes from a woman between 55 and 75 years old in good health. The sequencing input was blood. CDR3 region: CASSNGLAGIDTQYF. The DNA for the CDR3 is TGTGCCAGCAGTAACGGACTAGCGGGTATAGATACGCAGTATTTT.